Presented here are 10 T cell receptor beta chains from one specimen sequenced in a study of shared clonotypes between healthy human individuals. It was CD45RO-negative cells, positively selected for CCR7, that made up naive CD8 cells, with terminally differentiated effector memory CD45RA+ cells excluded. Measured with immunoSEQ multiplex PCR; TCRdb has only the in-frame clones, and not every one. The table records around 640,000 clones, around 96% of them present only once. The sequenced sample consisted of naive CD8+ T cells sorted from blood. The source is a woman in her twenties or thirties in good health.

This chain links TRBV28 with TRBJ2-1; D is uncertain. V was cut by 1 base and J by 3 bases, with 13 bases left in between. Per germline, CDR1 MDHEN and CDR2 SYDVKM. This CDR3 has 16 residues. The DNA of the CDR3 is TGTGCCAGCAGTTTATCCAGGCTACTTATCTACAATGAGCAGTTCTTC. Translation: CASSLSRLLIYNEQFF.

V gene TRBV5-6 combines with J gene TRBJ1-1; 7 nucleotides line up with TRBD1. V lost 3 bases and J lost 1; bases outside the gene matches: 3. The CDR3 extends over 14 amino acids. Looked up from germline, CDR1 is SGHDT and CDR2 is YYEEEE. CDR3 loop: CASSWGTANTEAFF. The CDR3 DNA reads as TGTGCCAGCAGCTGGGGGACAGCGAACACTGAAGCTTTCTTT.

The chain combines TRBV5-5 with TRBJ1-1, with a weak D call TRBD1 (6 bases). The germline V gene encodes CDR1 SGHKS and CDR2 YYEKEE (reference sequence). This CDR3 has 16 residues. V was pared by 5 bases and J by 2 bases, with 19 bases between. CDR3 in DNA: TGTGCCAGCAGTCCGCTAGGGACATCTCCCAACACTGAAGCTTTCTTT. Translating it yields CASSPLGTSPNTEAFF.

V and J are TRBV13 and TRBJ2-5; 9 bases are shared with TRBD2. This CDR3 region has 14 residues. Unmatched junction bases numbered 1, after V lost 2 bases and J lost 3 bases. Germline CDR1 is PRHDT and CDR2 is FYEKMQ (reference sequence). The CDR3 coding sequence is TGTGCCAGCAGCTTAAGGACTAGCGAAGAGACCCAGTACTTC. The encoded protein is CASSLRTSEETQYF.

This chain links TRBV5-4 with TRBJ2-7, with 9 bases aligning to TRBD1. The CDR3 is 14 amino acids. The V segment lost 4 bases and the J segment 1 base; nucleotides outside the gene matches: 3. Germline values: CDR1 SGHNT, CDR2 YYREEE (reference sequence). CDR3 residues: CASSIQGASYEQYF. In nucleotides, the CDR3 is TGTGCCAGCAGCATACAGGGGGCGTCCTACGAGCAGTACTTC. The full variable domain, with the rest looked up from reference TRBV5-4 and TRBJ2-7, is ETGVTQSPTHLIKTRGQQVTLRCSSQSGHNTVSWYQQALGQGPQFIFQYYREEENGRGNFPPRFSGLQFPNYSSELNVNALELDDSALYLCASSIQGASYEQYFGPGTRLTVT.

The CDR3 coding sequence is TGTGCCTGGAGTGCCAAAGGACTCCCTTCCGAGCAGTACTTC. Protein: CAWSAKGLPSEQYF. The chain uses TRBV30 and TRBJ2-7; D possibly corresponds to TRBD2 (5 bases). Germline assignment: CDR1 GTSNPN and CDR2 SVGIG (reference sequence). Trimming shortened V by 1 base and J by 6 bases, and 16 bases separated the two germline ends. CDR3 size: 14 residues.

This chain connects TRBV27 to TRBJ1-4, with a weak D call TRBD1 (6 bases). Germline V gene data show CDR1 as MNHEY and CDR2 as SMNVEV (reference sequence). The germline V and J ends were trimmed by 0 bases and 3 bases, with 11 bases remaining between them. CDR3 length: 16 residues. The CDR3: CASSLSPGAANEKLFF. The DNA of the CDR3 is TGTGCCAGCAGTTTATCCCCGGGGGCCGCTAATGAAAAACTGTTTTTT.

V gene TRBV19 combines with J gene TRBJ2-1; D tentatively fits TRBD1 or TRBD2 (6 bases each). The CDR3 has 14 amino acids. The V end was cut by 7 bases, the J end by 8 bases, with 18 bases between. Germline V gives CDR1 LNHDA, CDR2 SQIVND (reference sequence). CDR3 residues: CASIGGQARDEQFF. The CDR3 bases are TGTGCCAGTATCGGGGGACAAGCTAGGGATGAGCAGTTCTTC.

The chain is built from TRBV19 and TRBJ2-1, with TRBD2 matching 7 bases. The CDR3 has 17 residues. J was trimmed by 6 bases and V by 3 bases; bases with no gene match: 14. The germline V gene encodes CDR1 LNHDA and CDR2 SQIVND (reference sequence). The CDR3 sequence: CASSIMVIRGGSNEQFF. CDR3 coding DNA: TGTGCCAGTAGTATTATGGTCATTCGAGGCGGGAGCAATGAGCAGTTCTTC. Looking up the rest from reference TRBV19 and TRBJ2-1 gives the full variable domain: DGGITQSPKYLFRKEGQNVTLSCEQNLNHDAMYWYRQDPGQGLRLIYYSQIVNDFQKGDIAEGYSVSREKKESFPLTVTSAQKNPTAFYLCASSIMVIRGGSNEQFFGPGTRLTVL.

The chain employs TRBV6-6 and TRBJ1-2; no clear D. Germline-derived CDR1 and CDR2 are MNHNY and SVGAGI (reference sequence). The CDR3 has 14 amino acids. Trimming shortened V by 0 bases and J by 3 bases, and 8 bases separated the two germline ends. The CDR3 nucleotides read TGTGCCAGCAGTTACTCGTCCGAGGACTATGGCTACACCTTC. Translated: CASSYSSEDYGYTF.